The 6 T cell receptor beta chains in this list originate from one sample, sequenced in a study of technical replicates of blood from a handful of donors (dated by TCRdb to the late 2010s). The library was prepared using the immunoSEQ multiplex PCR assay. TCRdb obtained this table from immuneACCESS and retained in-frame rearrangements with V and J assigned. These tables miss some clones; where compared with another copy, unresolved V genes account for less than half of the shortfall, and the remainder is unexplained. The sample data list about 75,000 clones, and approximately 97% of these were observed just once. About 0.29% of the sample belongs to the ten largest clones. Sequences were obtained from T cells isolated from PBMCs. These receptor sequences come from a human donor in good health.

This chain connects TRBV19 to TRBJ1-2; TRBD1 matches 8 bases. Per the germline V gene, CDR1 is LNHDA and CDR2 is SQIVND (reference sequence). V was clipped by 3 bases and J by 5 bases; unmatched bases: 8. The CDR3 totals 15 residues. The CDR3 protein is CASSMFQGASYGYTF. The CDR3, as DNA: TGTGCCAGTAGTATGTTCCAGGGGGCGTCGTATGGCTACACCTTC.

The genes are TRBV6-1 and TRBJ2-3; the D gene is possibly TRBD2 (5 bases). Trimming removed 2 bases at V and 2 bases at J, with 11 bases between. This CDR3 has 15 residues. Germline CDR1 MNHNS, CDR2 SASEGT. The CDR3 loop is CASSENLRVTDTQYF. CDR3 DNA: TGTGCCAGCAGTGAAAACTTGCGGGTCACAGATACGCAGTATTTT.

J is TRBJ2-7 and V is TRBV6-6; D is uncertain. The germline V and J ends were trimmed by 7 bases and 0 bases, with 19 bases remaining between them. Germline-derived CDR1 and CDR2 are MNHNY and SVGAGI (reference sequence). The CDR3 sequence is 16 residues long. The CDR3 reads CASTRLSSAVSYEQYF. The CDR3 DNA follows: TGTGCCAGCACTAGACTTTCTTCTGCCGTCTCCTACGAGCAGTACTTC.

This chain links TRBV5-1 with TRBJ2-1; 9 positions match TRBD2. This CDR3 has 14 residues. From germline, CDR1 is SGHRS and CDR2 YFSETQ. After removal of 9 bases from V and 12 bases from J, the junction contained 16 bases not matched to a gene. The CDR3: CATGQGLAGSVQFF. The DNA for the CDR3 is TGCGCCACCGGGCAGGGGCTAGCGGGGTCCGTGCAGTTCTTC.

The V gene is TRBV28, the J gene TRBJ2-2, with D possibly being TRBD2 (6 bases). CDR3 length: 15 residues. Trimming took off 7 bases at V and 6 bases at J, with 18 bases between the two ends. Germline lookup yields CDR1 MDHEN and CDR2 SYDVKM. In nucleotides, the CDR3 is TGTGCCAGCACCCTAAGTCGCGGGATACCCGGGGAGCTGTTTTTT. Translating it yields CASTLSRGIPGELFF.

This sequence joins TRBV5-4 and TRBJ2-7, with D possibly being TRBD2 (5 bases). V shed 4 bases and J shed 3 bases, with 14 bases lying between them. CDR1 and CDR2 (germline): SGHNT, YYREEE (reference sequence). CDR3 length equals 14 residues. CDR3 nucleotides: TGTGCCAGCAGCCCGGACTCCCCGGTCTACGAGCAGTACTTC. It yields the protein CASSPDSPVYEQYF. Full variable domain (remainder filled in from reference TRBV5-4 and TRBJ2-7): ETGVTQSPTHLIKTRGQQVTLRCSSQSGHNTVSWYQQALGQGPQFIFQYYREEENGRGNFPPRFSGLQFPNYSSELNVNALELDDSALYLCASSPDSPVYEQYFGPGTRLTVT.